This T cell receptor (beta chain) was identified during a study of shared clonotypes between healthy human individuals. Study-wide findings and caveats: Large depth notwithstanding, sorted-subset sequencing proved incomplete by rarefaction.

This clone occurred once. The antigen remains unidentified. Only in-frame clones appear in the TCRdb table, and some are missing; sequencing was by immunoSEQ multiplex PCR. The data show approximately 2.5 million clones, around 90% seen once. Donors were healthy HIV-negative adults without recent acute infections or vaccinations. Trimming cost V 5 bases and J 0 bases, with 16 bases left between them. The CDR3 consists of 16 residues. Germline values: CDR1 SGHVS, CDR2 FNYEAQ. The chain has TRBV7-6 and TRBJ1-2; D not resolved. The source is a young man in good health. The sequenced sample consisted of naive CD4+ T cells sorted from blood. Subset defined: CD45RA+ positively selected. CDR3 amino acids: CASSPSYGRANYGYTF. CDR3 bases: TGTGCCAGCAGCCCCTCGTACGGCAGAGCTAACTATGGCTACACCTTC.